The next 21 T cell receptor beta chains were all read from a single sample in a study of blood T cell repertoires in COVID-19. Sequencing was performed with immunoSEQ multiplex PCR; in TCRdb, only in-frame clones are kept and a portion is missing. Counted here are about 200,000 clones, around nine tenths occurring once; the ten biggest clones make up around 5.9%. Sequenced: peripheral blood. The receptors derive from a woman aged 40 to 50 who had recovered from COVID-19.

The chain recombines TRBV28 with TRBJ1-1, with D perhaps matching TRBD1 (5 bases). CDR3 size: 15 residues. Trimming cost V 7 bases and J 1 base, with 16 bases left between them. Germline V gives CDR1 MDHEN, CDR2 SYDVKM. This chain's CDR3 is CASTPWGRANTEAFF. As DNA, the CDR3 is TGTGCCAGCACCCCGTGGGGCAGGGCGAACACTGAAGCTTTCTTT.

V gene TRBV2 combines with J gene TRBJ1-6, with a tentative D call TRBD1 (5 bases). V lost 2 bases and J lost 8, with 10 bases in between. Looked up from germline, CDR1 is SNHLY and CDR2 is FYNNEI. The CDR3 has 14 residues. The CDR3 DNA reads TGTGCCAGCAGTGAACAGGGTGCGGATTCACCCCTCCACTTT. Amino acids: CASSEQGADSPLHF.

The chain carries TRBV27 and TRBJ2-2, with 7 bases lining up with TRBD2. The CDR3 has 15 residues. Germline CDR1 reads MNHEY; CDR2 reads SMNVEV (reference sequence). With V trimmed by 6 bases and J by 4 bases, 8 bases remained unmatched. CDR3 DNA: TGTGCCAGCAGAAATCCGGGAGGATCCACCGGGGAGCTGTTTTTT. Protein sequence: CASRNPGGSTGELFF.

This chain connects TRBV13 to TRBJ2-1; 11 positions agree with TRBD2. J was trimmed by 3 bases and V by 5 bases; bases with no gene match: 3. Germline V gene lookup returns CDR1 PRHDT and CDR2 FYEKMQ (reference sequence). The CDR3 length is 15 residues. The CDR3: CASSRGLADYNEQFF. As DNA, the CDR3 is TGTGCCAGCAGCCGGGGACTAGCGGACTACAATGAGCAGTTCTTC.

This sequence joins TRBV29-1 and TRBJ2-2; TRBD2 agrees at 7 bases. This CDR3 has 15 residues. Germline V gives CDR1 SQVTM, CDR2 ANQGSEA. Unmatched junction bases numbered 13, after V lost 7 bases and J lost 5 bases. CDR3 DNA sequence: TGCAGCGCATCTTGGTTGGGAGGGCTTACCGGGGAGCTGTTTTTT. Its translation: CSASWLGGLTGELFF.

V is TRBV7-8 and J is TRBJ2-5; maybe TRBD2 (6 bases). Deletions cut 0 bases from V and 5 bases from J, with 19 bases between. Germline CDR1 reads SGHVS; CDR2 reads FQNEAQ. This CDR3 comprises 17 residues. This CDR3 is CASSLALKGGNSETQYF. CDR3 in DNA: TGTGCCAGCAGCTTAGCGTTAAAAGGCGGGAATTCGGAGACCCAGTACTTC.

The chain carries TRBV5-4 and TRBJ2-1, with TRBD1 matching 7 bases. Germline-derived CDR1 and CDR2 are SGHNT and YYREEE (reference sequence). The CDR3 is 13 residues long. V gave up 4 bases and J gave up 4 bases; unmatched junction bases: 2. CDR3 loop: CASSATGYNEQFF. CDR3 nucleotides: TGTGCCAGCAGCGCGACAGGGTACAATGAGCAGTTCTTC.

The rearrangement uses TRBV19 and TRBJ2-1; unclear D gene. Trimming left V 7 bases short and J 3 bases short, with 4 bases between. The germline V gene has CDR1 LNHDA and CDR2 SQIVND (reference sequence). This CDR3 contains 11 residues. The CDR3 loop is CASTRYNEQFF. The DNA of the CDR3 is TGTGCCAGTACCCGCTACAATGAGCAGTTCTTC. Variable domain in full (rest from reference TRBV19 and TRBJ2-1): DGGITQSPKYLFRKEGQNVTLSCEQNLNHDAMYWYRQDPGQGLRLIYYSQIVNDFQKGDIAEGYSVSREKKESFPLTVTSAQKNPTAFYLCASTRYNEQFFGPGTRLTVL.

This rearrangement joins TRBV11-2 to TRBJ2-1; no reliable D call. Germline assignment: CDR1 SGHAT and CDR2 FQNNGV. This CDR3 contains 12 residues. V was trimmed by 1 base and J by 9 bases, leaving 7 bases between them. Here the CDR3 reads CASSLVPFEQFF. CDR3 DNA: TGTGCCAGCAGCTTAGTTCCTTTTGAGCAGTTCTTC.

The rearrangement joins TRBV5-1 to TRBJ2-3; 8 bases are shared with TRBD2. The J segment lost 0 bases and the V segment lost 4 bases, leaving 4 bases of the junction unmatched. Per the germline V gene, CDR1 is SGHRS and CDR2 is YFSETQ. The length of the CDR3 is 15 residues. CDR3 residues: CASSHTSGSTDTQYF. CDR3 in DNA: TGCGCCAGCAGCCATACTAGCGGTAGCACAGATACGCAGTATTTT.

Comment on this clone: An end of the junction does not agree with germline; a read error may underlie this. The chain carries TRBV5-1 and TRBJ1-2; possible D gene TRBD1, 6 bases. CDR3 length equals 14 residues. Germline assignment: CDR1 SGHRS and CDR2 YFSETQ. Written as DNA, the CDR3 is TGCGCCAGCAGCTTGATAGGACAGAACTTTGGCTACACCTTC. Protein product: CASSLIGQNFGYTF.

The chain is built from TRBV5-1 and TRBJ2-2; maybe TRBD2 (6 bases). The CDR3 sequence is 16 residues long. Germline V gives CDR1 SGHRS, CDR2 YFSETQ. The V gene lost 2 bases and the J gene lost 2 bases, with 13 bases spanning the gap. This CDR3 reads CASSFGGITNTGELFF. In DNA, the CDR3 is TGCGCCAGCAGCTTCGGAGGGATCACCAACACCGGGGAGCTGTTTTTT.

V is TRBV2 and J is TRBJ2-1; 9 bases are shared with TRBD2. Germline assignment: CDR1 SNHLY and CDR2 FYNNEI. The CDR3 consists of 15 residues. With V trimmed by 3 bases and J by 6 bases, 6 bases remained unmatched. In DNA form, the CDR3 reads TGTGCCAGCAGTGACCTGTCGACTAGCGGCAATGAGCAGTTCTTC. Its protein product is CASSDLSTSGNEQFF.

J is TRBJ1-1 and V is TRBV5-1, with 9 bases lining up with TRBD1. Germline V lookup: CDR1 SGHRS, CDR2 YFSETQ. Trimming cost V 4 bases and J 0 bases; bases outside gene matches: 22. CDR3 length: 21 residues. The CDR3 bases are TGCGCCAGCAGCCCTAAGAAAACCGGGACAGGGTCACCAGGCGTGAACACTGAAGCTTTCTTT. Its protein is CASSPKKTGTGSPGVNTEAFF. Full variable domain (remainder filled in from reference TRBV5-1 and TRBJ1-1): KAGVTQTPRYLIKTRGQQVTLSCSPISGHRSVSWYQQTPGQGLQFLFEYFSETQRNKGNFPGRFSGRQFSNSRSEMNVSTLELGDSALYLCASSPKKTGTGSPGVNTEAFFGQGTRLTVV.

The V call is TRBV28, the J call TRBJ1-4; D remains unclear. CDR1 is MDHEN and CDR2 is SYDVKM in the germline V gene. The CDR3 extends over 14 amino acids. The ends were cut back, 2 bases at V and 4 bases at J, with 8 bases in the middle. The CDR3, as DNA: TGTGCCAGCAGTTTAGAGGATATTAATGAAAAACTGTTTTTT. It yields the protein CASSLEDINEKLFF.

The chain couples TRBV11-3 to TRBJ2-1; 9 bases agree with TRBD2. Germline CDR1 SGHNT, CDR2 YENEEA. This CDR3 has 17 amino acids. After removal of 5 bases from V and 6 bases from J, the junction contained 14 bases not matched to a gene. This chain's CDR3 is CASSPRRATSGINEQFF. The CDR3 region has the DNA TGTGCCAGCAGCCCGAGGCGGGCGACTAGCGGAATCAATGAGCAGTTCTTC. Full variable domain (missing parts from reference TRBV11-3 and TRBJ2-1): EAGVVQSPRYKIIEKKQPVAFWCNPISGHNTLYWYLQNLGQGPELLIRYENEEAVDDSQLPKDRFSAERLKGVDSTLKIQPAELGDSAVYLCASSPRRATSGINEQFFGPGTRLTVL.

The V call is TRBV6-5, the J call TRBJ2-7; no clear D gene. CDR3 length equals 13 residues. Germline-derived CDR1 and CDR2 are MNHEY and SVGAGI. The germline V and J ends were trimmed by 7 bases and 4 bases, with 14 bases remaining between them. The CDR3, as DNA: TGTGCCAGCACTAAGCGAGAAGATTACGAGCAGTACTTC. Residues: CASTKREDYEQYF.

This clone was counted a few times. The chain carries TRBV4-2 and TRBJ1-1; D perhaps matches TRBD1 (5 bases). Between the trimmed V and J ends, which lost 1 base and 1 base, there was a span of 7 bases. This CDR3 is 14 amino acids long. The V gene's germline CDR1 is LGHNA and CDR2 YNFKEQ. CDR3 protein: CASSQVTENTEAFF. For the CDR3, the DNA is TGTGCCAGCAGCCAAGTGACAGAGAACACTGAAGCTTTCTTT.

The sample holds one count of this clone. This sequence joins TRBV5-1 and TRBJ2-5; D is possibly TRBD2 (5 bases). The germline V gene encodes CDR1 SGHRS and CDR2 YFSETQ. The V and J ends lost 0 bases and 2 bases respectively, with 8 bases between them. CDR3 length: 14 amino acids. The CDR3 DNA reads as TGCGCCAGCAGCTTGGATCGGGGTCAAGAGACCCAGTACTTC. As protein: CASSLDRGQETQYF.

The J gene is TRBJ1-1, the V gene TRBV11-2; TRBD1 might be the D (5 bases). In germline, CDR1 is SGHAT, CDR2 FQNNGV. Trimming removed 0 bases from V and 7 bases from J, with 9 bases in between. This CDR3 region has 13 residues. The DNA for the CDR3 is TGTGCCAGCAGCTTAGATAGGAGGGGTGAAGCTTTCTTT. Its translation is CASSLDRRGEAFF.

This rearrangement joins TRBV5-1 to TRBJ1-1; D is possibly TRBD1 (5 bases). Germline V lookup: CDR1 SGHRS, CDR2 YFSETQ. CDR3 length equals 15 residues. The ends were cut back, 0 bases at V and 1 base at J, with 10 bases in the middle. The CDR3 bases are TGCGCCAGCAGCTTGGTCCCTCAGGGGAACACTGAAGCTTTCTTT. It encodes CASSLVPQGNTEAFF.